One and the same sample provided the 17 T cell receptor beta chains below, sequenced in a study of blood T cell repertoires in COVID-19. Sequencing was performed with immunoSEQ multiplex PCR; in TCRdb, only in-frame clones are kept and a portion is missing. The sample yields about 210,000 clones, approximately 89% seen once. The material sequenced was peripheral blood. The receptors shown here come from a woman in her 40s with acute or convalescent COVID-19.

CDR3 in DNA: TGTGCCAGCAGCCAAGAAGTCGGCAGGAATGAGCAGTTCTTC. Translating it yields CASSQEVGRNEQFF. The chain uses TRBV3-1 (or the pseudogene TRBV3-2) and TRBJ2-1; D is ambiguous. Germline assignment: CDR1 LGHDT and CDR2 YNNKEL (reference sequence). The CDR3 runs to 14 residues. The ends were cut back, 0 bases at V and 7 bases at J, with 10 bases in the middle.

The chain uses TRBV25-1 and TRBJ2-5; TRBD1 aligns across 12 bases. The CDR3 is 17 amino acids. The trim removed 3 bases at V and 6 bases at J, leaving 11 bases unmatched. Germline values: CDR1 MGHDK, CDR2 SYGVNS. CDR3 region: CASSDARGQGARKTQYF. CDR3 DNA sequence: TGTGCCAGCAGTGACGCCCGGGGACAGGGGGCGAGGAAGACCCAGTACTTC. Variable domain in full (rest from reference TRBV25-1 and TRBJ2-5): EADIYQTPRYLVIGTGKKITLECSQTMGHDKMYWYQQDPGMELHLIHYSYGVNSTEKGDLSSESTVSRIRTEHFPLTLESARPSHTSQYLCASSDARGQGARKTQYFGPGTRLLVL.

CDR3 loop: CASSLYRVRENSPLHF. For the CDR3, the DNA is TGTGCCAGCAGCTTATACAGGGTCAGGGAGAATTCACCCCTCCACTTT. J is TRBJ1-6 and V is TRBV7-8; tentatively, D is TRBD1 (6 bases). Germline CDR1 and CDR2: SGHVS and FQNEAQ. The CDR3 is 16 residues long. V was trimmed by 2 bases and J by 7 bases, leaving 15 bases between them. Full variable domain (missing parts from reference TRBV7-8 and TRBJ1-6): GAGVSQSPRYKVAKRGQDVALRCDPISGHVSLFWYQQALGQGPEFLTYFQNEAQLDKSGLPSDRFFAERPEGSVSTLKIQRTQQEDSAVYLCASSLYRVRENSPLHFGNGTRLTVT.

This clone was seen a handful of times. The genes are TRBV3-1 (or the pseudogene TRBV3-2) and TRBJ1-3, with a weak D call TRBD1 (6 bases). Germline assignment: CDR1 LGHDT and CDR2 YNNKEL (reference sequence). Trimming removed 5 bases at V and 0 bases at J, with 14 bases between. The CDR3 consists of 16 residues. CDR3 region: CASSARDKSSGNTIYF. DNA of the CDR3: TGTGCCAGCAGCGCACGGGACAAGAGCTCTGGAAACACCATATATTTT.

The chain combines TRBV28 with TRBJ2-1, with 7 bases aligning to TRBD1. V trimming: 4 bases; J trimming: 4 bases; junction bases outside the gene matches: 1. This CDR3 is 13 amino acids long. Looked up from germline, CDR1 is MDHEN and CDR2 is SYDVKM. CDR3 nucleotides: TGTGCCAGCAGTTGGACAGGTTACAATGAGCAGTTCTTC. Amino acid sequence: CASSWTGYNEQFF.

This clone came up many times. This chain connects TRBV18 to TRBJ2-7, with a tentative D call TRBD1 (6 bases). From germline, CDR1 is KGHSH and CDR2 LQKENI. The length of the CDR3 is 13 residues. V shed 4 bases and J shed 6 bases, with 13 bases lying between them. The CDR3 DNA reads TGTGCCAGCTCACGGGCGAGGGGGAGCGAGCAGTACGTC. The encoded protein is CASSRARGSEQYV.

V usage is TRBV19 and J usage is TRBJ2-2, with unresolved D. The CDR3 covers 15 residues. V dropped 7 bases and J dropped 4 bases, with 16 bases sitting between them. Germline CDR1 reads LNHDA; CDR2 reads SQIVND (reference sequence). For the CDR3, the DNA is TGTGCCAGTACCATGGTGTGGTCGAGCACCGGGGAGCTGTTTTTT. Its translation is CASTMVWSSTGELFF.

V gene TRBV6-2 or TRBV6-3 combines with J gene TRBJ2-4; 11 nucleotides line up with TRBD2. Unmatched junction bases numbered 7, after V lost 0 bases and J lost 9 bases. Germline CDR1 is MNHEY and CDR2 is SVGEGT. The CDR3 extends over 16 amino acids. The CDR3 bases are TGTGCCAGCAGTTACTCTAGCGGGGGGGCCGGAGGCATTCAGTACTTC. The encoded protein is CASSYSSGGAGGIQYF.

This rearrangement joins TRBV29-1 to TRBJ1-2; 7 positions match TRBD1. The CDR3 has 12 residues. Trimming cost V 4 bases and J 4 bases; bases outside gene matches: 3. Germline loops: CDR1 SQVTM, CDR2 ANQGSEA. CDR3 in amino acids: CSVGDRAYGYTF. For the CDR3, the DNA is TGCAGCGTTGGCGACAGGGCCTATGGCTACACCTTC. Based on the CDR3 plus reference TRBV29-1 and TRBJ1-2, the full variable domain is SAVISQKPSRDICQRGTSLTIQCQVDSQVTMMFWYRQQPGQSLTLIATANQGSEATYESGFVIDKFPISRPNLTFSTLTVSNMSPEDSSIYLCSVGDRAYGYTFGSGTRLTVV.

This rearrangement joins TRBV11-2 to TRBJ1-2, with TRBD1 matching over 7 bases. From germline, CDR1 is SGHAT and CDR2 FQNNGV. J lost 4 bases, V lost 5 bases, and 10 bases had no gene match. The CDR3 covers 15 residues. The CDR3 DNA reads TGTGCCAGCAGCAACCGGGACAGACGACCCTATGGCTACACCTTC. It translates to CASSNRDRRPYGYTF.

The chain recombines TRBV11-2 with TRBJ1-4; 9 bases are shared with TRBD1. In germline, CDR1 is SGHAT, CDR2 FQNNGV. There are 14 residues in the CDR3. V lost 6 bases to trimming and J lost 8 bases; unmatched junction nucleotides: 7. CDR3 protein: CASRTTGGSEKLFF. For the CDR3, the DNA is TGTGCCAGCAGGACAACAGGGGGCAGCGAAAAACTGTTTTTT. Using reference TRBV11-2 and TRBJ1-4 for the parts outside the CDR3, the full variable domain is EAGVAQSPRYKIIEKRQSVAFWCNPISGHATLYWYQQILGQGPKLLIQFQNNGVVDDSQLPKDRFSAERLKGVDSTLKIQPAKLEDSAVYLCASRTTGGSEKLFFGSGTQLSVL.

The CDR3, as DNA: TGTGCCAGCAGTGAAGGGCAGGGTGAACAGCCCCAGCATTTT. Translated, it gives CASSEGQGEQPQHF. The gene calls are TRBV2 and TRBJ1-5; possibly TRBD1 for D (5 bases). The CDR3 has 14 amino acids. Looked up from germline, CDR1 is SNHLY and CDR2 is FYNNEI. V was trimmed by 1 base and J by 7 bases, leaving 11 bases between them.

This rearrangement joins TRBV25-1 to TRBJ1-1, with 8 bases matching TRBD1. The length of the CDR3 is 15 residues. Germline lookup yields CDR1 MGHDK and CDR2 SYGVNS. Trimming at V came to 2 bases and at J to 4 bases, leaving 6 bases not matched to a gene. The CDR3 sequence is CASSEPRTGSTEAFF. Here the CDR3 DNA reads TGTGCCAGCAGTGAACCTAGGACAGGGAGCACTGAAGCTTTCTTT.

This rearrangement joins TRBV7-7 to TRBJ2-3; 8 nucleotides align to TRBD2. Germline lookup yields CDR1 SSHAT and CDR2 FNYEAQ (reference sequence). There are 15 residues in the CDR3. V dropped 5 bases and J dropped 2; count of bases not matched to a gene: 6. The CDR3, as DNA: TGTGCCAGCAGCGTTAGCGGGGTACTCACAGATACGCAGTATTTT. The encoded protein is CASSVSGVLTDTQYF.

This chain uses TRBV20-1 with TRBJ2-3; D is unresolved. The CDR3 length is 10 residues. V was clipped by 5 bases and J by 5 bases, with 5 bases between them. CDR1 and CDR2 (germline): DFQATT, SNEGSKA (reference sequence). CDR3 residues: CSAVIDTQYF. The CDR3 DNA is TGCAGTGCTGTCATAGATACGCAGTATTTT.

The chain is built from TRBV3-1 (or the pseudogene TRBV3-2) and TRBJ1-1; tentative D call: TRBD1 (5 bases). The CDR3 contains 13 residues. Trimming left V 7 bases short and J 5 bases short, with 14 bases between. Per the germline V gene, CDR1 is LGHDT and CDR2 is YNNKEL (reference sequence). Here the CDR3 DNA reads TGTGCCAGCAAACCCCTGGGGGGAACTGAAGCTTTCTTT. As protein: CASKPLGGTEAFF.

The chain couples TRBV6-1 to TRBJ1-5; D not resolved. The CDR3 consists of 16 residues. Germline CDR1 is MNHNS and CDR2 is SASEGT. V lost 1 base and J 8 bases, leaving 18 bases between the germline ends. The DNA of the CDR3 is TGTGCCAGCAGTGAAGGGGGAGGTAGGCTCTGGAAGCCCCAGCATTTT. Translation: CASSEGGGRLWKPQHF.